The 14 T cell receptor beta chains below come from one sample, sequenced in a study of blood T cell repertoires in COVID-19. Repertoires were generated with immunoSEQ multiplex PCR, while TCRdb's copy carries only in-frame clones and drops some. The sample holds roughly 250,000 clones, around 85% seen once. The sequenced sample consisted of PBMCs or T cells enriched from blood (not recorded which). Source of these receptors: a woman aged 40-49 years with acute COVID-19.

This chain uses TRBV29-1 with TRBJ2-1; 10 nucleotides line up with TRBD2. This CDR3 has 15 amino acids. Trimming at V came to 4 bases and at J to 4 bases, leaving 7 bases not matched to a gene. From germline, CDR1 is SQVTM and CDR2 ANQGSEA. This CDR3 reads CSVGEREGPYNEQFF. The CDR3 nucleotides are TGCAGCGTTGGAGAGCGGGAGGGACCTTACAATGAGCAGTTCTTC.

The rearrangement links TRBV13 to TRBJ1-1; tentative D call: TRBD1 (6 bases). Trimming pared 5 bases from V and 10 bases from J, leaving 14 bases between. CDR1 and CDR2 from the germline V gene are PRHDT and FYEKMQ (reference sequence). The CDR3 loop spans 12 amino acids. CDR3 loop: CASSPGTNGAFF. For the CDR3, the DNA is TGTGCCAGCAGCCCGGGGACAAACGGAGCTTTCTTT.

The V gene is TRBV30, the J gene TRBJ1-5; a weak D match, TRBD1 (6 bases). Germline V gene sequence: CDR1 GTSNPN, CDR2 SVGIG (reference sequence). V dropped 1 base and J dropped 7 bases, with 11 bases sitting between them. CDR3 length equals 13 residues. The CDR3 sequence: CAWSEEGGQPQHF. CDR3 nucleotides: TGTGCCTGGAGTGAGGAGGGGGGGCAGCCCCAGCATTTT.

V and J are TRBV29-1 and TRBJ2-1; tentative D call: TRBD2 (5 bases). Germline lookup yields CDR1 SQVTM and CDR2 ANQGSEA. Trimming left V 4 bases short and J 3 bases short, with 10 bases between. This CDR3 comprises 13 residues. The DNA of the CDR3 is TGCAGCGTTGCCCCCGAGGGCTACAATGAGCAGTTCTTC. This sequence encodes CSVAPEGYNEQFF.

The chain is built from TRBV6-1 and TRBJ1-4; D is uncertain. CDR1 is MNHNS and CDR2 is SASEGT in the germline V gene. V shed 3 bases and J shed 8 bases, with 13 bases lying between them. This CDR3 spans 14 amino acids. The CDR3 loop is CASSDVTSGEKLFF. The CDR3 nucleotides read TGTGCCAGCAGTGACGTAACATCGGGAGAAAAACTGTTTTTT.

The V gene is TRBV13, the J gene TRBJ2-7; tentatively, D is TRBD1 (7 bases). In germline, CDR1 is PRHDT, CDR2 FYEKMQ (reference sequence). V was clipped by 8 bases and J by 2 bases, with 13 bases between them. This CDR3 comprises 13 residues. The DNA for the CDR3 is TGTGCCAGCCGGAGGGGACAGACCTACGAGCAGTACTTC. Translating it yields CASRRGQTYEQYF.

The V call is TRBV5-1, the J call TRBJ1-1, with D tentatively TRBD1 (6 bases). Germline CDR1 and CDR2: SGHRS and YFSETQ. The CDR3 is made up of 13 amino acids. Trimming shortened V by 4 bases and J by 3 bases, and 10 bases separated the two germline ends. The CDR3 region is CASSLGQYTEAFF. The CDR3, as DNA: TGCGCCAGCAGCCTAGGACAGTACACTGAAGCTTTCTTT.

This chain joins TRBV15 and TRBJ1-2; the match to TRBD1 covers 7 bases. This CDR3 spans 16 amino acids. Losses at the gene ends were 0 bases for V and 0 bases for J; bases not matched to a gene: 4. CDR1 and CDR2 from the germline V gene are LNHNV and YYDKDF (reference sequence). The CDR3 DNA reads TGTGCCACCAGCAGAGATACGGACAGGACTAACTATGGCTACACCTTC. The encoded protein is CATSRDTDRTNYGYTF.

The chain recombines TRBV11-2 with TRBJ2-7, with TRBD1 matching 8 bases. The length of the CDR3 is 14 residues. Germline values: CDR1 SGHAT, CDR2 FQNNGV. V was pared by 6 bases and J by 5 bases, with 9 bases of the junction left unmatched. The CDR3 protein is CASRSLQGVHEQYF. For the CDR3, the DNA is TGTGCCAGCAGGTCCCTACAGGGGGTACACGAGCAGTACTTC.

The chain carries TRBV2 and TRBJ1-4; 7 bases align to TRBD1. The CDR3 runs to 15 residues. Trimming removed 6 bases from V and 3 bases from J; junction bases left unmatched: 7. Per germline, CDR1 SNHLY and CDR2 FYNNEI. The CDR3 DNA follows: TGTGCCAGCAGCCCTGGGACAGTTCCTAATGAAAAACTGTTTTTT. Protein: CASSPGTVPNEKLFF.

The J gene is TRBJ1-6, the V gene TRBV6-5, with 11 bases that match TRBD1. The CDR3 totals 14 residues. Trimming took 6 bases from V and 10 from J; bases not matched to a gene: 5. Germline V gives CDR1 MNHEY, CDR2 SVGAGI. Here the CDR3 reads CASRGDRGSSPLHF. The CDR3 DNA reads TGTGCCAGCAGAGGGGACAGGGGGTCGTCACCCCTCCACTTT.

The genes are TRBV7-2 and TRBJ2-4, with D hard to call. V gave up 1 base and J gave up 5 bases, with 9 bases separating them. Germline values: CDR1 SGHTA, CDR2 FQGNSA. The CDR3 sequence is 14 residues long. CDR3 sequence (DNA): TGTGCCAGCAGCTTAGGGGCGTCGGAAAACATTCAGTACTTC. Amino acids: CASSLGASENIQYF. Complete variable domain (other parts from reference TRBV7-2 and TRBJ2-4): GAGVSQSPSNKVTEKGKDVELRCDPISGHTALYWYRQSLGQGLEFLIYFQGNSAPDKSGLPSDRFSAERTGGSVSTLTIQRTQQEDSAVYLCASSLGASENIQYFGAGTRLSVL.

The CDR3 nucleotides are TGTGCCAGCTCACCACGGGGGGGGCTAGCGGGAACCGGCGACGAGCAGTACTTC. Amino acid sequence: CASSPRGGLAGTGDEQYF. The chain links TRBV18 to TRBJ2-7; the match to TRBD2 covers 9 bases. Per germline, CDR1 KGHSH and CDR2 LQKENI. The V segment lost 1 base and the J segment 5 bases; nucleotides outside the gene matches: 15. This CDR3 is 18 amino acids long.

This clone has more than one count but fewer than ten. J is TRBJ1-6 and V is TRBV6-5; perhaps TRBD1 as D (5 bases). This CDR3 comprises 13 residues. Germline CDR1 is MNHEY and CDR2 is SVGAGI. The V end was cut by 10 bases, the J end by 6 bases, with 13 bases between. CDR3 amino acids: CATPQGGNSPLHF. In DNA, the CDR3 is TGTGCCACACCTCAGGGTGGTAATTCACCCCTCCACTTT.